This T cell receptor beta chain was obtained from a study of blood T cell repertoires in COVID-19. Study details: Acute and convalescent COVID-19 specimens originated in the United States, Italy and Spain. Nucleic acid was either cDNA or gDNA, and it came from T cells, B-cell-depleted T cells, or PBMCs.

Trimming shortened V by 10 bases and J by 5 bases, and 20 bases separated the two germline ends. The CDR3 length is 15 residues. Germline V gene lookup returns CDR1 MNHEY and CDR2 SMNVEV (reference sequence). Per the study methods: From reference gene primer amplification, estimates of nucleated cell counts were derived. Some clones are missing from TCRdb's copy, which holds only in-frame ones; the method was immunoSEQ multiplex PCR. The V and J calls and clone size were taken over from that table, and D and trimming were inferred from the DNA. The sample yields some 130,000 clones, approximately 82% seen once.

Sequences were obtained from peripheral blood. This receptor was obtained from a man between 60 and 75 years old who had recovered from COVID-19. V is TRBV27 and J is TRBJ2-2; D may be TRBD2 (6 bases). In DNA, the CDR3 is TGTGCCACCAAACCTCGGCTAGCGTCAACCGGGGAGCTGTTTTTT. Amino acid sequence: CATKPRLASTGELFF.